One sample yielded the 19 T cell receptor beta chains listed below, sequenced in a study of cytomegalovirus exposure and HLA in healthy donors. Both 60 Vbeta primers and 13 Jbeta primers went into the PCR. Assay: immunoSEQ multiplex PCR; the TCRdb copy retains only in-frame clones and omits some. Of 150,000 to 200,000 clones in the sample, roughly 75% were seen once. The sample was PBMCs. The receptors here all came from a woman aged 40 to 55 in good health and CMV-seropositive.

CDR3 residues: CASRTGTGAHEQFF. For the CDR3, the DNA is TGTGCCAGCAGAACCGGGACAGGGGCCCATGAGCAGTTCTTC. The chain recombines TRBV7-9 with TRBJ2-1; 10 bases map to TRBD1. Losses at the gene ends were 6 bases for V and 8 bases for J; bases not matched to a gene: 7. Germline assignment: CDR1 SEHNR and CDR2 FQNEAQ (reference sequence). CDR3 length equals 14 residues.

This chain links TRBV18 with TRBJ2-1, with D possibly matching TRBD2 (7 bases). Trimming removed 3 bases at V and 3 bases at J, with 21 bases between. This CDR3 region has 18 residues. The germline V gene has CDR1 KGHSH and CDR2 LQKENI. The CDR3 DNA follows: TGTGCCAGCTCACCGAGAAAGGGGGGGACCATATTCTACAATGAGCAGTTCTTC. This translates into CASSPRKGGTIFYNEQFF.

This clone was observed once. This chain links TRBV14 with TRBJ2-3, with 11 bases identical to TRBD2. Germline assignment: CDR1 SGHDN and CDR2 FVKESK. The CDR3 sequence is 19 residues long. V shed 4 bases, J shed 2 bases, and the junction held 14 bases outside the gene matches. DNA of the CDR3: TGTGCCAGCAGCCGACGCACACAAACTAGCGGGGGATACACAGATACGCAGTATTTT. Protein: CASSRRTQTSGGYTDTQYF.

This clone was observed a few times. The J gene is TRBJ1-5, the V gene TRBV19, with TRBD1 identical over 9 bases. Germline loops: CDR1 LNHDA, CDR2 SQIVND (reference sequence). This CDR3 is 15 amino acids long. V lost 4 bases, J lost 4 bases, and 5 bases stayed unmatched. The CDR3 region is CASSTGQGPNQPQHF. The DNA for the CDR3 is TGTGCCAGTAGTACGGGACAGGGCCCAAATCAGCCCCAGCATTTT.

The V and J genes are TRBV7-3 and TRBJ1-2; D is unresolved. The V gene lost 3 bases and the J gene lost 2 bases, with 7 bases spanning the gap. Germline CDR1 SGHTA, CDR2 FQGTGA. This CDR3 comprises 13 residues. The CDR3 DNA is TGTGCCAGCAGCTTTGCGCCGAACTATGGCTACACCTTC. Amino acids: CASSFAPNYGYTF.

The chain joins TRBV7-2 to TRBJ2-7; 9 bases align to TRBD2. The CDR3 consists of 16 residues. Germline V gene lookup returns CDR1 SGHTA and CDR2 FQGNSA. After removal of 1 base from V and 0 bases from J, the junction contained 4 bases not matched to a gene. CDR3 in amino acids: CASSLGSAGGSYEQYF. The CDR3 DNA reads TGTGCCAGCAGCTTAGGGTCAGCGGGGGGCTCCTACGAGCAGTACTTC.

The chain links TRBV9 to TRBJ2-5; 11 nucleotides match TRBD2. The germline V gene has CDR1 SGDLS and CDR2 YYNGEE. This CDR3 is 17 amino acids long. Unmatched junction bases numbered 7, after V lost 0 bases and J lost 3 bases. CDR3 region: CASSVEGLLAGEETQYF. The CDR3 region has the DNA TGTGCCAGCAGCGTAGAAGGACTACTAGCGGGAGAAGAGACCCAGTACTTC.

The sample holds a few counts of this clone. The chain joins TRBV29-1 to TRBJ2-1, with 8 bases lining up with TRBD1. The CDR3 contains 14 residues. V trimming: 3 bases; J trimming: 8 bases; junction bases outside the gene matches: 9. Germline-derived CDR1 and CDR2 are SQVTM and ANQGSEA. The CDR3 sequence is CSVERRAGGDEQFF. As DNA, the CDR3 is TGCAGCGTTGAGAGGAGGGCAGGGGGCGATGAGCAGTTCTTC.

This chain links TRBV10-3 with TRBJ1-1; D gene uncertain. Germline V lookup: CDR1 ENHRY, CDR2 SYGVKD. The CDR3 length is 14 residues. Trimming took off 11 bases at V and 3 bases at J, with 19 bases between the two ends. The CDR3: CAARGGPTDTEAFF. CDR3 nucleotide sequence: TGTGCCGCGCGGGGTGGGCCTACCGACACTGAAGCTTTCTTT.

The rearrangement links TRBV16 to TRBJ1-1; D gene unclear. Germline CDR1 reads KGHSY; CDR2 reads FQNENV. Trimming removed 1 base at V and 1 base at J, with 10 bases between. This CDR3 has 15 residues. The CDR3 here is CASSQFQAKNTEAFF. CDR3 sequence (DNA): TGTGCCAGCAGCCAATTTCAGGCCAAGAACACTGAAGCTTTCTTT.

V is TRBV19 and J is TRBJ2-7; the match to TRBD1 covers 8 bases. The ends lost 5 bases at V and 3 bases at J; junction bases unmatched: 9. There are 15 residues in the CDR3. Per the germline V gene, CDR1 is LNHDA and CDR2 is SQIVND (reference sequence). The CDR3 spells CASSASGTGVYEQYF. The CDR3 DNA is TGTGCCAGTAGTGCCTCCGGGACAGGAGTCTACGAGCAGTACTTC.

The V and J genes are TRBV6-5 and TRBJ2-3; maybe TRBD2 (6 bases). This CDR3 has 14 residues. V shed 5 bases and J shed 2 bases, with 11 bases lying between them. In germline, CDR1 is MNHEY, CDR2 SVGAGI. The chain's CDR3 is CASSLEGYTDTQYF. CDR3 sequence (DNA): TGTGCCAGCAGTCTGGAGGGCTACACAGATACGCAGTATTTT.

CDR3 coding DNA: TGTGCCAGCAGTTATGGGCATTTGAAAGGCTACACCTTC. Its protein product is CASSYGHLKGYTF. The chain carries TRBV6-5 and TRBJ1-2, with unresolved D. V gave up 3 bases and J gave up 8 bases, with 13 bases separating them. Germline V gene lookup returns CDR1 MNHEY and CDR2 SVGAGI. The CDR3 totals 13 residues.

The chain recombines TRBV7-2 with TRBJ2-2, with a possible D match to TRBD1 (5 bases). The CDR3 totals 14 residues. CDR1 SGHTA and CDR2 FQGNSA come from the germline V gene. Trimming cost V 7 bases and J 3 bases, with 12 bases left between them. The chain's CDR3 is CASTRQSYTGELFF. The DNA for the CDR3 is TGTGCCAGCACCCGACAGTCCTACACCGGGGAGCTGTTTTTT.

V is TRBV6-1 and J is TRBJ1-6; 10 bases fit TRBD1. The germline CDR1 and CDR2 sequences are MNHNS and SASEGT. This CDR3 comprises 16 residues. The V and J ends lost 2 bases and 6 bases, in that order; junction bases with no gene match: 4. This chain's CDR3 is CASSEIGTGANSPLHF. In nucleotides, the CDR3 is TGTGCCAGCAGTGAAATCGGGACAGGGGCTAATTCACCCCTCCACTTT.

V gene TRBV14 combines with J gene TRBJ1-1, with 7 bases fitting TRBD1. This CDR3 is 16 amino acids long. CDR1 SGHDN and CDR2 FVKESK come from the germline V gene. The ends lost 1 base at V and 6 bases at J; junction bases unmatched: 11. CDR3 nucleotide sequence: TGTGCCAGCAGCCAAGTGGGCGACAGGGTTATACCTGAAGCTTTCTTT. Translation gives CASSQVGDRVIPEAFF.

CDR3 DNA: TGTGCCAGCAGTCTGTCGGACGGACTCAATGAGCAGTTCTTC. Translated: CASSLSDGLNEQFF. The genes are TRBV2 and TRBJ2-1, with D tentatively TRBD2 (5 bases). This CDR3 has 14 amino acids. Germline lookup yields CDR1 SNHLY and CDR2 FYNNEI. Trimming cost V 5 bases and J 6 bases, with 14 bases left between them. The full variable domain, completed using reference TRBV2 and TRBJ2-1, is EPEVTQTPSHQVTQMGQEVILRCVPISNHLYFYWYRQILGQKVEFLVSFYNNEISEKSEIFDDQFSVERPDGSNFTLKIRSTKLEDSAMYFCASSLSDGLNEQFFGPGTRLTVL.

The chain joins TRBV29-1 to TRBJ2-5; 9 bases are shared with TRBD1. V shed 7 bases and J 7 bases; nucleotides not matched to a gene: 16. Germline V CDR1 and CDR2: SQVTM, ANQGSEA. The CDR3 extends over 15 amino acids. CDR3 coding DNA: TGCAGCGCCAGCACCGGGACAGGGATCTTAGGGACCCAGTACTTC. Translating gives CSASTGTGILGTQYF.

The V and J genes are TRBV2 and TRBJ2-3; D might be TRBD1 (6 bases). Trimming removed 5 bases from V and 0 bases from J, with 15 bases in between. CDR3 length equals 16 residues. Germline V gives CDR1 SNHLY, CDR2 FYNNEI. The CDR3 nucleotides are TGTGCCAGCAGTCCTCGCAGGGGATCGAGCACAGATACGCAGTATTTT. Its translation is CASSPRRGSSTDTQYF.